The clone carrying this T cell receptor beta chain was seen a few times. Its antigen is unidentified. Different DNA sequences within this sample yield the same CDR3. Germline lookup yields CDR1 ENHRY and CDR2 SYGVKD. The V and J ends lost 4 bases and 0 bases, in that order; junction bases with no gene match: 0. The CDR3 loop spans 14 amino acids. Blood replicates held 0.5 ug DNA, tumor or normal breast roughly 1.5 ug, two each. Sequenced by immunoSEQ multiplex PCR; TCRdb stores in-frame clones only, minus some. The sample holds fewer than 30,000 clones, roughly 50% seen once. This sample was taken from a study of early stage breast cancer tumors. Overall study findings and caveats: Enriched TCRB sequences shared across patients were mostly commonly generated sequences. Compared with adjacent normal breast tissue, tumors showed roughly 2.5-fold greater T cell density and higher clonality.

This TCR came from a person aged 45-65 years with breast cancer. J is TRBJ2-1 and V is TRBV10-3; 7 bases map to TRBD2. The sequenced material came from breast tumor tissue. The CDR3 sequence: CAISGGSSYNEQFF. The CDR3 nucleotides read TGTGCCATCAGTGGCGGGAGCTCCTACAATGAGCAGTTCTTC.